This T cell receptor (beta chain) was retrieved from a study of beta chain features in type 1 diabetes. Looking at the study overall: Age and gender were similar between patients and healthy donors, as were cell yields. Sorted cells examined across all samples numbered 107,917,701.

Via the markers CD45RO/CCR7/CD25/CD127/CD95/CD27, stem cell-like memory, regulatory, central memory and naive CD4+ cells were sorted. Points from the study as a whole: Among patients with Type 1 diabetes, TCRB CDR3s were moderately but significantly shorter in every one of the four CD4+ subsets.

In the case of this clone: Its antigen is unidentified.

Per the germline V gene, CDR1 is SGHDT and CDR2 is YYEEEE. Trimming at V came to 0 bases and at J to 1 base, leaving 7 bases not matched to a gene. The CDR3 sequence is 18 residues long. Expressed TCRB transcripts got sequenced, as all isolated RNA was reverse transcribed. Clones were read by immunoSEQ multiplex PCR, and TCRdb kept only the in-frame ones, dropping some. This sample yields fewer than 200,000 clones, of which around an eighth are seen a single time; roughly 0.6% belongs to the top ten. Input material: central memory CD4+ T cells from blood. The V call is TRBV5-6, the J call TRBJ2-6; 7 nucleotides agree with TRBD1. This clonotype was obtained from a woman under 30 in good health. The CDR3 DNA is TGTGCCAGCAGCTTGGGGCCAGGGGGAGTATCTGGGGCCAACGTCCTGACTTTC. Encoded protein: CASSLGPGGVSGANVLTF.